The following is a T cell receptor (beta chain) sequence with its context. Its antigen remains unknown. Germline-derived CDR1 and CDR2 are MNHNY and SVGAGI (reference sequence). Trimming removed 9 bases at V and 4 bases at J, with 6 bases between. The CDR3 sequence is 10 residues long. The assay was immunoSEQ multiplex PCR, and TCRdb's table has in-frame clones only and misses some. The sample lists some 150,000 clones, approximately 88% occurring once. The data stem from a study of T cell responses to AZD1222 COVID-19 vaccine. General observations from the study: Researchers report vaccine-associated CD4 TCRs spanning spike, with dominance at 160-218 and 743-854. Females outnumbered males among donors, who were mostly white British; clonal diversity was possibly underestimated.

Sequences were derived from peripheral blood, sampled on day 0 of AZD1222 vaccination. The V gene is TRBV6-6, the J gene TRBJ2-5; D call uncertain. The TCR comes from an adult in good health. CDR3 protein: CASYRETQYF. The DNA of the CDR3 is TGTGCCAGTTACAGAGAGACCCAGTACTTC.